This TCR beta chain comes out of a study of OX40 agonist ivuxolimab in advanced cancers. Study background: Ivuxolimab, an agonistic anti-OX40 (CD134) antibody, was given to patients. Every 2 weeks, patients received ivuxolimab intravenously, dosed at 0.01 to 10 mg/kg.

CDR3 length: 14 residues. Germline CDR1 MGHDK, CDR2 SYGVNS. Trimming left V 2 bases short and J 6 bases short, with 14 bases between. Note on this clone: Its target is unknown.

General study points: In the expanded peripheral T cells, antigen specificity was never determined.

TCRdb keeps only in-frame clones here, not all; method: immunoSEQ multiplex PCR. The repertoire holds 100,000 or so clones, with approximately 91% as singletons. Baseline was the first blood sampling point, followed by cycle 4 day 1 and cycle 7 day 1. This sample comprised CD4+ or CD8+ T cells sorted from blood, obtained in a trial of the OX40 agonist ivuxolimab. The clonotype comes from an adult with an advanced solid tumor such as melanoma, head and neck, liver or kidney cancer. The V call is TRBV25-1, the J call TRBJ2-7, with D possibly being TRBD1 (6 bases). The CDR3 loop is CASSEPGTTGEQYF. DNA of the CDR3: TGTGCCAGCAGTGAACCCGGGACAACCGGCGAGCAGTACTTC.